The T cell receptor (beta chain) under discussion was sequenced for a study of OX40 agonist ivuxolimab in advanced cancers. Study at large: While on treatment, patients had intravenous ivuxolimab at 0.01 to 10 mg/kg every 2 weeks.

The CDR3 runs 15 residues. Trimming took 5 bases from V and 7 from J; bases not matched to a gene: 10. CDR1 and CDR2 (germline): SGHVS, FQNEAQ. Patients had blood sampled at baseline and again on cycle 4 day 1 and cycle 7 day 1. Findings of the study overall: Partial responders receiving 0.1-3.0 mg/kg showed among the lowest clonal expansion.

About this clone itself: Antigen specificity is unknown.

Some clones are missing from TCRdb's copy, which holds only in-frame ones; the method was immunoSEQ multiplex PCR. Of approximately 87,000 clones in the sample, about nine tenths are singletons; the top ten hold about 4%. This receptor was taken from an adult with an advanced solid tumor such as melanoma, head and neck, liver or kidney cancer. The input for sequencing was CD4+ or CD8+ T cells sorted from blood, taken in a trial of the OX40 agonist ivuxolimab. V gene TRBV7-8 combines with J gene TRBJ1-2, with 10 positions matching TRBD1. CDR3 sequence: CASSPSGTGAGGYTF. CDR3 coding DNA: TGTGCCAGCAGCCCTTCGGGGACAGGGGCTGGTGGCTACACCTTC.